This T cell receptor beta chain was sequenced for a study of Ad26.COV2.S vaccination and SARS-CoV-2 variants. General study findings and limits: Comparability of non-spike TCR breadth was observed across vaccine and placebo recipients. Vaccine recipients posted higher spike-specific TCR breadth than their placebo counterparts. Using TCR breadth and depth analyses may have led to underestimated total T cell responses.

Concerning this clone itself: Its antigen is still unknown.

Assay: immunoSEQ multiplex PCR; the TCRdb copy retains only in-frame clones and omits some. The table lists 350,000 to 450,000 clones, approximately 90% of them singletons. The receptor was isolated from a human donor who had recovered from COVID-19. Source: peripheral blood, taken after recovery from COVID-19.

CDR3: CAISDPGGAKEKLFF. Here the CDR3 DNA reads TGTGCCATCAGTGACCCCGGGGGCGCGAAAGAAAAACTGTTTTTT. The V gene is TRBV10-3, the J gene TRBJ1-4; D is perhaps TRBD1 (6 bases). This CDR3 contains 15 residues. Trimming took off 3 bases at V and 8 bases at J, with 16 bases between the two ends. Per germline, CDR1 ENHRY and CDR2 SYGVKD.